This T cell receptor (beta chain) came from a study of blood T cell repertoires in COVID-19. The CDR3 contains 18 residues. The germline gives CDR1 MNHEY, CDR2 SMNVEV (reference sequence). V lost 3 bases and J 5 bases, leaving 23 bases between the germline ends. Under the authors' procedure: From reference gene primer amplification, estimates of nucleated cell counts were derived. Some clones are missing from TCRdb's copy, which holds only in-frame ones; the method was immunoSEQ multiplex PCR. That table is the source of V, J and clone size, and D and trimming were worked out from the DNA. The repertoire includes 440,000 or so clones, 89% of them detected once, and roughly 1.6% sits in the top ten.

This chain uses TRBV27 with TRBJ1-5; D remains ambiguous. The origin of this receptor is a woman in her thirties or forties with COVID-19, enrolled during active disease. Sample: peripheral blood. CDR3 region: CASSFETPLRETDQPQHF. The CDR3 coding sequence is TGTGCCAGCAGTTTCGAGACTCCTCTACGAGAGACCGATCAGCCCCAGCATTTT.